This T cell receptor (beta chain) was obtained from a study of T cell changes during pregnancy in multiple sclerosis. The CDR3 has 16 residues. Looked up from germline, CDR1 is LNHNV and CDR2 is YYDKDF (reference sequence). V lost 0 bases to trimming and J lost 0 bases, with 9 bases between them. Clones were read by immunoSEQ multiplex PCR, and TCRdb kept only the in-frame ones, dropping some. The repertoire has more than 65,000 clones, about nine tenths of them found once; the top ten carry more than 8%. This chain uses TRBV15 with TRBJ1-3; TRBD1 is a possible D gene (6 bases). This sample comprised peripheral blood, obtained after pregnancy. This receptor was obtained from a female donor in good health, enrolled as a control in a pregnancy study. The CDR3 spells CATSRDPGASGNTIYF. As DNA, the CDR3 is TGTGCCACCAGCAGAGATCCAGGGGCCTCTGGAAACACCATATATTTT.